This paragraph covers one TCR beta chain sequence. Its antigen is not identified. Using immunoSEQ multiplex PCR, the repertoire was profiled, and TCRdb retains in-frame clones only, with some absent. The sample records approximately 480,000 clones, around nine tenths being singletons. The data stem from a study of Ad26.COV2.S vaccination and SARS-CoV-2 variants. General observations from the study: People given the vaccine had a wider spike-specific TCR breadth than placebo recipients did.

The V segment lost 4 bases and the J segment 4 bases; nucleotides outside the gene matches: 5. The length of the CDR3 is 15 residues. The germline V gene encodes CDR1 SGHNT and CDR2 YYREEE (reference sequence). Treatment defined: some 20 received Ad26.COV2.S at low or high dose, single or two shots; roughly five received placebo; per-sample allocation not given. Specimen acquisition occurred on day 63 following the initial vaccine or placebo injection. Vaccine was an Ad26 vector expressing Wuhan-strain SARS-CoV-2 spike. The source was peripheral blood, collected in a trial of Ad26.COV2.S vaccine versus placebo. This TCR derives from a person aged 18-65 years who received the Ad26.COV2.S COVID-19 vaccine or a placebo. The genes are TRBV5-4 and TRBJ2-5; 12 bases are shared with TRBD1. Here the CDR3 DNA reads TGTGCCAGCAGCAAGGGACAGGGGGCGGGAGAGACCCAGTACTTC. It codes for CASSKGQGAGETQYF. Full variable domain (rest looked up from reference TRBV5-4 and TRBJ2-5): ETGVTQSPTHLIKTRGQQVTLRCSSQSGHNTVSWYQQALGQGPQFIFQYYREEENGRGNFPPRFSGLQFPNYSSELNVNALELDDSALYLCASSKGQGAGETQYFGPGTRLLVL.